Each of the 22 T cell receptor beta chains below was sequenced from the same sample in a study of cytomegalovirus exposure and HLA in healthy donors. PCR amplification relied on 60 Vbeta primers (plus 13 Jbeta primers). Data came from immunoSEQ multiplex PCR; TCRdb stores just in-frame clones and leaves some out. The sample shows about 160,000 clones, 65% to 70% of them seen only once. The sequenced sample consisted of PBMCs. Receptor source: a woman under 30 in good health and CMV-seropositive.

This clone appeared once. The chain combines TRBV2 with TRBJ2-1; possibly TRBD2 for D (5 bases). V was cut by 2 bases and J by 0 bases, with 8 bases left in between. The CDR3 spans 15 residues. Germline values: CDR1 SNHLY, CDR2 FYNNEI. This CDR3 reads CASSERESSYNEQFF. CDR3 sequence (DNA): TGTGCCAGCAGTGAAAGGGAGAGCTCCTACAATGAGCAGTTCTTC.

V gene TRBV27 combines with J gene TRBJ2-7; tentative D call: TRBD2 (6 bases). The CDR3 spans 13 residues. The V gene lost 4 bases and the J gene lost 3 bases, with 10 bases spanning the gap. Germline V CDR1 and CDR2: MNHEY, SMNVEV (reference sequence). The CDR3 loop is CASSSLDYYEQYF. DNA for the CDR3: TGTGCCAGCAGTTCACTGGACTACTACGAGCAGTACTTC.

The rearrangement links TRBV4-3 to TRBJ2-5, with TRBD2 identical over 7 bases. This CDR3 spans 13 amino acids. Trimming at V came to 1 base and at J to 4 bases, leaving 0 bases not matched to a gene. Germline-derived CDR1 and CDR2 are LGHNA and YSLEER. CDR3 loop: CASSQVAGETQYF. CDR3 DNA: TGCGCCAGCAGCCAAGTAGCGGGAGAGACCCAGTACTTC.

The V call is TRBV10-1, the J call TRBJ2-1; 9 bases are shared with TRBD2. Per the germline V gene, CDR1 is WNHNN and CDR2 is SYGVQD (reference sequence). The junction had 9 bases not matched to a gene; V was cut back by 2 bases and J by 10 bases. The CDR3 is 15 amino acids. The CDR3 loop is CASSERREGLSEQFF. In DNA form, the CDR3 reads TGCGCCAGCAGTGAGAGGCGGGAGGGCCTTTCGGAGCAGTTCTTC.

This chain connects TRBV6-6 to TRBJ1-2; TRBD1 matches 7 bases. Germline trimming cut 6 bases from V and 7 bases from J; bases unmatched to any gene: 5. The germline CDR1 and CDR2 sequences are MNHNY and SVGAGI (reference sequence). The CDR3 covers 12 residues. The CDR3 region has the DNA TGTGCCAGCAGAGGACAGGAACCTGGCTACACCTTC. It translates to CASRGQEPGYTF.

This clone has just a few counts. The chain links TRBV11-2 to TRBJ2-1, with 9 bases matching TRBD2. Germline loops: CDR1 SGHAT, CDR2 FQNNGV. Trimming removed 2 bases from V and 7 bases from J; junction bases left unmatched: 6. The CDR3 contains 15 residues. CDR3 sequence: CASSLSSGIINEQFF. CDR3 DNA: TGTGCCAGCAGCTTATCTAGCGGGATAATAAATGAGCAGTTCTTC. Complete variable domain (other parts from reference TRBV11-2 and TRBJ2-1): EAGVAQSPRYKIIEKRQSVAFWCNPISGHATLYWYQQILGQGPKLLIQFQNNGVVDDSQLPKDRFSAERLKGVDSTLKIQPAKLEDSAVYLCASSLSSGIINEQFFGPGTRLTVL.

This clone was counted once. This chain joins TRBV11-2 and TRBJ2-1, with 12 bases lining up with TRBD2. Losses at the gene ends were 5 bases for V and 4 bases for J; bases not matched to a gene: 15. The CDR3 covers 19 residues. Per the germline V gene, CDR1 is SGHAT and CDR2 is FQNNGV. CDR3 region: CASSPRHHGTSGQYNEQFF. CDR3 DNA sequence: TGTGCCAGCAGCCCACGCCACCACGGGACTAGCGGGCAATACAATGAGCAGTTCTTC.

This clone was recorded only once. The rearrangement links TRBV28 to TRBJ2-7; 10 positions match TRBD1. The germline CDR1 and CDR2 sequences are MDHEN and SYDVKM. The CDR3 loop spans 14 amino acids. V gave up 6 bases and J gave up 2 bases; unmatched junction bases: 4. The CDR3 reads CASSQTGGPYEQYF. For the CDR3, the DNA is TGTGCCAGCAGCCAGACAGGGGGCCCCTACGAGCAGTACTTC.

The rearrangement uses TRBV7-2 and TRBJ1-1; TRBD1 matches at 7 bases. The CDR3 is made up of 13 amino acids. With V trimmed by 4 bases and J by 10 bases, 9 bases remained unmatched. CDR1 is SGHTA, CDR2 FQGNSA, per germline. As DNA, the CDR3 is TGTGCCAGCAGCTCTTACAGGGGAAACTCAGCTTTCTTT. Translating gives CASSSYRGNSAFF.

The chain recombines TRBV2 with TRBJ2-2; 7 bases align to TRBD1. Germline-derived CDR1 and CDR2 are SNHLY and FYNNEI. The CDR3 is 14 amino acids. Germline trimming cut 4 bases from V and 7 bases from J; bases unmatched to any gene: 6. The CDR3 nucleotides read TGTGCCAGCAGTGTAAGGGGGCGCGGCGGGGAGCTGTTTTTT. It yields the protein CASSVRGRGGELFF.

V usage is TRBV19 and J usage is TRBJ1-2, with 7 nucleotides matching TRBD1. The CDR3 extends over 14 amino acids. V lost 3 bases and J lost 4; bases outside the gene matches: 5. Germline V gives CDR1 LNHDA, CDR2 SQIVND (reference sequence). CDR3 amino acids: CASSMTGNSYGYTF. The CDR3 DNA reads as TGTGCCAGTAGTATGACAGGGAACTCCTATGGCTACACCTTC.

The chain joins TRBV5-1 to TRBJ2-1; D is possibly TRBD1 (6 bases). Germline V gives CDR1 SGHRS, CDR2 YFSETQ. Trimming removed 7 bases at V and 3 bases at J, with 17 bases between. The CDR3 is made up of 15 amino acids. As DNA, the CDR3 is TGCGCCAGCTCCACCGGGACACAAAACTACAATGAGCAGTTCTTC. Translated, it gives CASSTGTQNYNEQFF.

The chain links TRBV29-1 to TRBJ2-2; the match to TRBD1 covers 10 bases. V dropped 3 bases and J dropped 3; count of bases not matched to a gene: 4. This CDR3 region has 15 residues. Germline CDR1 SQVTM, CDR2 ANQGSEA. The CDR3, as DNA: TGCAGCGTTGAGGCCGGGACAGGGGACACCGGGGAGCTGTTTTTT. Its translation: CSVEAGTGDTGELFF.

CDR3 DNA sequence: TGTGCCAGCAGTTTAAACCTGGGACTAGCGGGAGAAAGGAGTCGCGAGCAGTACTTC. It is translated as CASSLNLGLAGERSREQYF. This sequence joins TRBV27 and TRBJ2-7; 14 nucleotides align to TRBD2. Losses at the gene ends were 2 bases for V and 6 bases for J; bases not matched to a gene: 15. The germline V gene encodes CDR1 MNHEY and CDR2 SMNVEV (reference sequence). The CDR3 totals 19 residues.

The chain recombines TRBV30 with TRBJ1-2; 8 nucleotides line up with TRBD1. With 1 base clipped from V and 6 bases from J, the junction kept 4 bases outside the gene matches. This CDR3 is built from 13 residues. The germline gives CDR1 GTSNPN, CDR2 SVGIG (reference sequence). The chain's CDR3 is CAWSGTGRNGYTF. For the CDR3, the DNA is TGTGCCTGGAGTGGGACAGGGAGGAATGGCTACACCTTC. The full variable domain, rest sourced from reference TRBV30 and TRBJ1-2, is SQTIHQWPATLVQPVGSPLSLECTVEGTSNPNLYWYRQAAGRGLQLLFYSVGIGQISSEVPQNLSASRPQDRQFILSSKKLLLSDSGFYLCAWSGTGRNGYTFGSGTRLTVV.

The chain recombines TRBV30 with TRBJ1-4; TRBD1 agrees at 9 bases. In germline, CDR1 is GTSNPN, CDR2 SVGIG (reference sequence). The CDR3 loop spans 16 amino acids. The ends lost 2 bases at V and 4 bases at J; junction bases unmatched: 8. This CDR3 is CAWSKTGGASNEKLFF. In nucleotides, the CDR3 is TGTGCCTGGAGTAAAACAGGGGGCGCGAGTAATGAAAAACTGTTTTTT. Combining the CDR3 with reference TRBV30 and TRBJ1-4 gives the whole variable domain SQTIHQWPATLVQPVGSPLSLECTVEGTSNPNLYWYRQAAGRGLQLLFYSVGIGQISSEVPQNLSASRPQDRQFILSSKKLLLSDSGFYLCAWSKTGGASNEKLFFGSGTQLSVL.

A single count supports this clone. The V call is TRBV5-5, the J call TRBJ1-2; D not resolved. The CDR3 spans 14 residues. Trimming removed 1 base at V and 2 bases at J, with 9 bases between. The germline V gene has CDR1 SGHKS and CDR2 YYEKEE (reference sequence). In nucleotides, the CDR3 is TGTGCCAGCAGCTTGCTGGCAGAAAACTATGGCTACACCTTC. Amino acids: CASSLLAENYGYTF. The full variable domain, its missing parts supplied by reference TRBV5-5 and TRBJ1-2, is DAGVTQSPTHLIKTRGQQVTLRCSPISGHKSVSWYQQVLGQGPQFIFQYYEKEERGRGNFPDRFSARQFPNYSSELNVNALLLGDSALYLCASSLLAENYGYTFGSGTRLTVV.

The rearrangement links TRBV27 to TRBJ2-3; TRBD2 agrees at 8 bases. The CDR3 loop spans 16 amino acids. Germline CDR1 is MNHEY and CDR2 is SMNVEV (reference sequence). The ends lost 4 bases at V and 5 bases at J; junction bases unmatched: 11. This CDR3 reads CASSSLAGWHKDTQYF. Here the CDR3 DNA reads TGTGCCAGCAGTTCATTAGCGGGATGGCATAAAGATACGCAGTATTTT.

The table lists this clone with a count of one. This chain links TRBV30 with TRBJ2-2, with D unclear. With 3 bases removed from V and 4 bases from J, the gap between germline ends came to 9 bases. The CDR3 runs to 13 residues. Germline CDR1 is GTSNPN and CDR2 is SVGIG (reference sequence). In nucleotides, the CDR3 is TGTGCCTGGAGCTTAGCTCTCACCGGGGAGCTGTTTTTT. It is translated as CAWSLALTGELFF.

The rearrangement joins TRBV14 to TRBJ1-2; D gene unclear. Trimming stripped 1 base from V and 4 bases from J, with 7 bases between. CDR3 length: 13 residues. CDR1 is SGHDN, CDR2 FVKESK, per germline. The CDR3 bases are TGTGCCAGCAGCCAAGGCAGTCGCTATGGCTACACCTTC. It is translated as CASSQGSRYGYTF.

The J gene is TRBJ2-1, the V gene TRBV28, with TRBD2 matching over 10 bases. This CDR3 is built from 13 residues. Unmatched junction bases numbered 5, after V lost 2 bases and J lost 13 bases. Germline V gene lookup returns CDR1 MDHEN and CDR2 SYDVKM. Written as DNA, the CDR3 is TGTGCCAGCAGTTTACCTCAGCGGGAGGGCCAGTTCTTC. Residues: CASSLPQREGQFF.

The chain recombines TRBV18 with TRBJ1-4, with 7 bases identical to TRBD1. The CDR3 is made up of 16 amino acids. In germline, CDR1 is KGHSH, CDR2 LQKENI. V was pared by 0 bases and J by 7 bases, with 8 bases of the junction left unmatched. The CDR3 here is CASSPPPDREAEKLFF. The CDR3 coding sequence is TGTGCCAGCTCACCACCACCCGACAGGGAGGCTGAAAAACTGTTTTTT.